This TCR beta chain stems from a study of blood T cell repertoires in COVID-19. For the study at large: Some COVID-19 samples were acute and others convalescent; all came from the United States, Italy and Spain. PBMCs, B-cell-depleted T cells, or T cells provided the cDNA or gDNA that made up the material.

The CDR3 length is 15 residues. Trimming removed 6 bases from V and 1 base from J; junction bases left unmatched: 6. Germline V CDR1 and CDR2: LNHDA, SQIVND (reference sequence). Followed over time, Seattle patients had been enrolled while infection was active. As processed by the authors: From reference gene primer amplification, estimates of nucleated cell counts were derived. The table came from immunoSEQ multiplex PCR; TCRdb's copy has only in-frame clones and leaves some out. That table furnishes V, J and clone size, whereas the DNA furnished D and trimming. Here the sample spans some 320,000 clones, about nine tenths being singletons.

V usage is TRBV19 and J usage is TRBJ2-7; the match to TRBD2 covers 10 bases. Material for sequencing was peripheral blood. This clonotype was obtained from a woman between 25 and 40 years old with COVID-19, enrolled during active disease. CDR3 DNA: TGTGCCAGTAGCTTGGGAGCGGGGGGGTCCTACGAGCAGTACTTC. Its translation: CASSLGAGGSYEQYF. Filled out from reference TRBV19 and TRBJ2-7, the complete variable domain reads DGGITQSPKYLFRKEGQNVTLSCEQNLNHDAMYWYRQDPGQGLRLIYYSQIVNDFQKGDIAEGYSVSREKKESFPLTVTSAQKNPTAFYLCASSLGAGGSYEQYFGPGTRLTVT.